This TCR beta chain was sequenced in a study of CD8 T cells in ankylosing spondylitis. As for this clonotype: Its antigen is currently unknown. Mismatch with germline at one junction end may stem from a read error.

Findings of the study overall: Seemingly distinctive of ankylosing spondylitis blood was a TCR beta motif formed by eight highly homologous variants. Certain motif variants had earlier been reported in reactive arthritis synovial fluid and blood. The study looked at matched synovial fluid samples from ankylosing spondylitis patients. Disease-linked clones were reported to be significantly enriched there.

For TCR beta, libraries came from quantitative 5'-RACE with molecular barcodes. TCRdb reprocessed the 5' RACE reads via MiXCR and lists one record per CDR3 protein. The sample yields under 550,000 distinct CDR3 sequences, approximately 26% seen once. The CDR3 covers 14 residues. In germline, CDR1 is SGHRS, CDR2 YFSETQ. The source is a male donor with ankylosing spondylitis. The J gene is TRBJ2-5, the V gene TRBV5-1, with D perhaps matching TRBD1 (6 bases). Sequenced sample: blood, either unsorted or a sorted T cell fraction (not recorded which). The CDR3 loop is CASSLAGGYETQYF. In DNA, the CDR3 is TGCGCCAGCAGTTTGGCTGGGGGCTACGAGACCCAGTACTTC.